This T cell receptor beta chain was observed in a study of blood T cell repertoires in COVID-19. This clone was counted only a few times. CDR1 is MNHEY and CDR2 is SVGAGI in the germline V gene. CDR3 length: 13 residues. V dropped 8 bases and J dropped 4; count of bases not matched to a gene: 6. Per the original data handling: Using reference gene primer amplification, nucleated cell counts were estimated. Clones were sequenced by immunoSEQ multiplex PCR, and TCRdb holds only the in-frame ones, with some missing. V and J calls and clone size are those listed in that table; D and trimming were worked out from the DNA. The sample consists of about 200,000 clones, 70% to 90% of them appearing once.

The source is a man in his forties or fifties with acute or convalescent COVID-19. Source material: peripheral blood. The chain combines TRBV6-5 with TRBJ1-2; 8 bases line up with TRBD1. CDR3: CASAGTGFYGYTF. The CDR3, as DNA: TGTGCCAGCGCCGGGACAGGCTTCTATGGCTACACCTTC.